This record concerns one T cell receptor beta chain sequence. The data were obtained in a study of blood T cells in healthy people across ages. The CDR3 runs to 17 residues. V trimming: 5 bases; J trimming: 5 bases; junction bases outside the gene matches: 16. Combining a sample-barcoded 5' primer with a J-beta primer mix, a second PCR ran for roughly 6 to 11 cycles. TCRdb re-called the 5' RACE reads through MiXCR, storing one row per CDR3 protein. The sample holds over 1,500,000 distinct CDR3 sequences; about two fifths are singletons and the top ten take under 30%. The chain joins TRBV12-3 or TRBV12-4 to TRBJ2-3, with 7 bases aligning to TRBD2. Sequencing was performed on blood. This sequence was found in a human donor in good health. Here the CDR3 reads CASSPKRLAEPGDTQYF. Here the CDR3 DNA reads TGTGCCAGCAGTCCAAAACGGCTAGCGGAGCCGGGAGATACGCAGTATTTT.